Listed here are 12 T cell receptor beta chains from one sample, sequenced in a study of Graves' ophthalmopathy and Graves' hyperthyroidism (dated by TCRdb to the late 2010s). Sequencing was performed on an Illumina HiSeq 2000. For repertoire sequencing, the TCR beta CDR3 regions were amplified from RNA transcripts. A first-round RT-PCR used HTBI primers with the Qiagen OneStep RT-PCR kit, followed by a second-round multiplex PCR, size selection and purification. TCRdb reprocessed the public reads (quality trimming at Q25 with fastp, clone calling with MiXCR) and kept in-frame beta chains. Each CDR3 protein gets just one entry, which takes the most common genes and DNA from the rows behind it. The sample data list about 1.1 million distinct CDR3 sequences, and less than 45% of these were observed just once. The ten biggest clones cover 8.5% to 14% of the sample. Specimen: peripheral blood or thyroid tissue (not recorded which). The receptors originated from an adult man with Graves' hyperthyroidism.

On this clonotype: The DNA is omitted, as the CDR3 cannot be located on it reliably, and the CDR3 follows TCRdb's listing. This chain links TRBV9 with TRBJ2-5. Germline CDR1 and CDR2: SGDLS and YYNGEE. The CDR3 adds up to 14 amino acids, both ends counted. CDR3 sequence: CACSVEGSRETQYF.

The V and J genes are TRBV25-1 and TRBJ2-3, with unresolved D. CDR3 length: 15 residues. Trimming left V 5 bases short and J 3 bases short, with 15 bases between. In germline, CDR1 is MGHDK, CDR2 SYGVNS. The CDR3 DNA is TGTGCCAGCAGTTACCTGGACCGACCGACAGATACGCAGTATTTT. This encodes CASSYLDRPTDTQYF.

The CDR3 spells CASSTPGSMNTEAFF. The CDR3 DNA reads as TGTGCCAGCAGTACCCCGGGGAGCATGAACACTGAAGCTTTCTTT. This chain connects TRBV6-2 or TRBV6-3 to TRBJ1-1; D gene ambiguous. Germline lookup yields CDR1 MNHEY and CDR2 SVGEGT. Trimming pared 5 bases from V and 0 bases from J, leaving 13 bases between. The CDR3 is 15 amino acids.

This clonotype was recorded many times. The chain joins TRBV12-3 or TRBV12-4 to TRBJ1-2, with TRBD1 matching over 9 bases. V dropped 7 bases and J dropped 3; count of bases not matched to a gene: 9. The CDR3 sequence is 15 residues long. This CDR3 is CASTGRDRADYGYTF. The CDR3 DNA sequence: TGTGCCAGCACTGGCCGGGACAGGGCGGACTATGGCTACACCTTC.

This clonotype occurred many times. CDR3 residues: CAISGGVEGASVYEQYF. The DNA for the CDR3 is TGTGCCATCAGTGGGGGGGTCGAGGGGGCGTCCGTCTACGAGCAGTACTTC. The V call is TRBV10-3, the J call TRBJ2-7; TRBD1 might be the D (7 bases). The V gene's germline CDR1 is ENHRY and CDR2 SYGVKD. Trimming removed 4 bases from V and 3 bases from J, with 22 bases in between. This CDR3 is 17 amino acids long.

The sample holds a few counts of this clonotype. The chain joins TRBV5-1 to TRBJ1-1; D not certain. Germline CDR1 is SGHRS and CDR2 is YFSETQ. The CDR3 length is 15 residues. V was cut by 0 bases and J by 5 bases, with 14 bases left in between. The CDR3 nucleotides read TGCGCCAGCAGCTTGGCCACGACACGACGGACTGAAGCTTTCTTT. This gives the protein CASSLATTRRTEAFF.

A few counts support this clonotype. The rearrangement uses TRBV4-3 and TRBJ2-5; 11 bases agree with TRBD2. From germline, CDR1 is LGHNA and CDR2 YSLEER. The V segment lost 1 base and the J segment 4 bases; nucleotides outside the gene matches: 5. This CDR3 has 16 amino acids. In nucleotides, the CDR3 is TGCGCCAGCAGCCAAGTAATAGCGGGGGGGAGAGAGACCCAGTACTTC. It encodes CASSQVIAGGRETQYF.

This chain's CDR3 is CASSSRQGIGEQYF. The CDR3, as DNA: TGTGCCAGCAGCTCAAGACAGGGTATAGGCGAGCAGTACTTC. The chain has TRBV6-5 and TRBJ2-7, with 7 bases matching TRBD1. The junction had 11 bases not matched to a gene; V was cut back by 6 bases and J by 6 bases. CDR3 length: 14 amino acids. Germline V gene data show CDR1 as MNHEY and CDR2 as SVGAGI.

This chain joins TRBV19 and TRBJ1-5; TRBD1 aligns across 8 bases. Germline V gene lookup returns CDR1 LNHDA and CDR2 SQIVND (reference sequence). The CDR3 extends over 17 amino acids. Germline trimming cut 4 bases from V and 4 bases from J; bases unmatched to any gene: 12. CDR3 sequence reads: CASSTSPGTGRNQPQHF. Written as DNA, the CDR3 is TGTGCCAGTAGTACTTCACCGGGGACAGGACGTAATCAGCCCCAGCATTTT. The full variable domain, in which reference TRBV19 and TRBJ1-5 provide the parts outside the CDR3, is DGGITQSPKYLFRKEGQNVTLSCEQNLNHDAMYWYRQDPGQGLRLIYYSQIVNDFQKGDIAEGYSVSREKKESFPLTVTSAQKNPTAFYLCASSTSPGTGRNQPQHFGDGTRLSIL.

The chain has TRBV29-1 and TRBJ2-5; the match to TRBD1 covers 11 bases. J gave up 6 bases and V 6 bases, and 6 bases lay outside the gene matches. The CDR3 loop spans 13 amino acids. From germline, CDR1 is SQVTM and CDR2 ANQGSEA. The CDR3 spells CSVRTGGLKTQYF. The CDR3 DNA follows: TGCAGCGTGAGGACAGGGGGCTTGAAGACCCAGTACTTC.

This clonotype was observed at least ten times. The chain joins TRBV10-3 to TRBJ2-7, with TRBD2 matching over 8 bases. Losses at the gene ends were 10 bases for V and 0 bases for J; bases not matched to a gene: 8. The germline CDR1 and CDR2 sequences are ENHRY and SYGVKD. This CDR3 is 14 amino acids long. In DNA form, the CDR3 reads TGTGCCACCCACCGGGGACTAGGCTCCTACGAGCAGTACTTC. Its protein is CATHRGLGSYEQYF.

The V gene is TRBV9, the J gene TRBJ1-6, with 9 nucleotides matching TRBD1. Germline V gives CDR1 SGDLS, CDR2 YYNGEE. The trim removed 8 bases at V and 10 bases at J, leaving 10 bases unmatched. CDR3 size: 14 residues. The CDR3 DNA is TGTGCCAGTGCCGGGACAGGGTCTAACTCACCCCTCCACTTT. As protein: CASAGTGSNSPLHF.